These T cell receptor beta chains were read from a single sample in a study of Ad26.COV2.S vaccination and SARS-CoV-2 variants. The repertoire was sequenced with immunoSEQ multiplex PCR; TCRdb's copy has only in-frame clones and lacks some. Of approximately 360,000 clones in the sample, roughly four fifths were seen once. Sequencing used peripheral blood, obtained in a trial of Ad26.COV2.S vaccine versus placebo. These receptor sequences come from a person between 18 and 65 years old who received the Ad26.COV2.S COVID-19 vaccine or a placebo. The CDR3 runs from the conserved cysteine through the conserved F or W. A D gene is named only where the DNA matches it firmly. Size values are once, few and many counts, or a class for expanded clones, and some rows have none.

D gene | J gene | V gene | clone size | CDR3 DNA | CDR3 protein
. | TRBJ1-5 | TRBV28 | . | TGTGCCAGCCAGAATCAGGGGAATCAGCCCCAGCATTTT | CASQNQGNQPQHF
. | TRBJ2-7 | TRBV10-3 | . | TGTGCCATCAGTGTAACCCCAGCCTACGAGCAGTACTTC | CAISVTPAYEQYF
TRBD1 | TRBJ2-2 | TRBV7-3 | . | TGTGCCAGCAGCCGGGACAGTAACACCGGGGAGCTGTTTTTT | CASSRDSNTGELFF
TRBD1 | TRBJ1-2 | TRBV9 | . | TGTGCCAGCAGCGTAGCCCAGGGGGCAGGAAACTATGGCTACACCTTC | CASSVAQGAGNYGYTF
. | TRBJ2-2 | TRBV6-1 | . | TGTGCCAGCAGTGAAGATGGGGGGTTGTTTCCAGTAGGGACCTCCACCGGGGAGCTGTTTTTT | CASSEDGGLFPVGTSTGELFF
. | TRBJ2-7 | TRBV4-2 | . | TGTGCCAGCAGCCAAGCCGCTAGCTCCTACGAGCAGTACTTC | CASSQAASSYEQYF
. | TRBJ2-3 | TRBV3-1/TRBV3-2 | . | TGTGCCAGCAGCCAAGGGGTCGCGGCCCGCACAGATACGCAGTATTTT | CASSQGVAARTDTQYF
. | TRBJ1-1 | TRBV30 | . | TGTGCCTGGATTAGGTCAGCAATGAACACTGAAGCTTTCTTT | CAWIRSAMNTEAFF
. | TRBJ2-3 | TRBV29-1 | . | TGCAGCGTTGTATCGGACAGCACAGATACGCAGTATTTT | CSVVSDSTDTQYF
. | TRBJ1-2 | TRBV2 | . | TGTGCCAGCAGATCTACAGTGGCTAACTATGGCTACACCTTC | CASRSTVANYGYTF
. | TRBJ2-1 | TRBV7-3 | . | TGTGCCAGCAGCTTAACGTGGAGTAGCTCCTACAATGAGCAGTTCTTC | CASSLTWSSSYNEQFF
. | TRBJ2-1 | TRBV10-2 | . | TGCGCCACAGGGGATGGGGGAGGGCCGTATGAGCAGTTCTTC | CATGDGGGPYEQFF
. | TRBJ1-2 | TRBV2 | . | TGTGCCAGCAGTCCTCAGGGGAACTATGGCTACACCTTC | CASSPQGNYGYTF
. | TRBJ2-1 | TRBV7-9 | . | TGTGCCAGCAGCTTCCTAGGTCAGGCAGGGATTTTCGATGAGCAGTTCTTC | CASSFLGQAGIFDEQFF
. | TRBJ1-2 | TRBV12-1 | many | TGTGCCAGCAGCTTTGGGCCTAACTATGGCTACACCTTC | CASSFGPNYGYTF
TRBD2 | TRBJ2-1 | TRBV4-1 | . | TGCGCCAGCAGCCCCGTCGTAGCGGGAGGACGTAGTATTGAGCAGTTCTTC | CASSPVVAGGRSIEQFF
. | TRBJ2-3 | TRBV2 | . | TGTGCCAGCAGTGGGCGGTTGGGGGGCACAGATACGCAGTATTTT | CASSGRLGGTDTQYF
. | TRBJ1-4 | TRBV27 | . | TGTGCCAGCAGCCGATGGTCTTCAGTAATTGGTGAAAAACTGTTTTTT | CASSRWSSVIGEKLFF
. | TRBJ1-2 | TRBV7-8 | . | TGTGCCAGCAGCTTAGACGCTAACTATGGCTACACCTTC | CASSLDANYGYTF
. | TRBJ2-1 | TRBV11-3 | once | TGTGCCAGCAGCTTATGGGGAGGAACCTACAATGAGCAGTTCTTC | CASSLWGGTYNEQFF
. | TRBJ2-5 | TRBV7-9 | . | TGTGCCAGCAACACTCGACACCAAGAGACCCAGTACTTC | CASNTRHQETQYF
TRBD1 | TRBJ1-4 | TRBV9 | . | TGTGCCAGCAGCTCTCGGGACAGCTACAATGAAAAACTGTTTTTT | CASSSRDSYNEKLFF
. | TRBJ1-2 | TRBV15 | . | TGTGCCACCAGCAGAGATAAGGCCAGGGCAGCCTATGGCTACACCTTC | CATSRDKARAAYGYTF
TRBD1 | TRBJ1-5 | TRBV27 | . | TGTGCCAGCAGTCCGGACAGGGGGGGGTATCAGCCCCAGCATTTT | CASSPDRGGYQPQHF
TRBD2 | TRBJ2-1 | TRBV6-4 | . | TGTGCCAGCAGCGGGACTAGCGGCTCCTACAATGAGCAGTTCTTC | CASSGTSGSYNEQFF
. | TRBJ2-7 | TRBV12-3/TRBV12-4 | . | TGTGCCAGCAGTCCCGTAGGGACTGGCGAGCAGTACTTC | CASSPVGTGEQYF
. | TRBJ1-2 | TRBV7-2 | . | TGTGCCAGCAGCTTCACCGGGACACAAGCCTATGGCTACACCTTC | CASSFTGTQAYGYTF
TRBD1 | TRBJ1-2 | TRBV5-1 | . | TGCGCCAGCAGTTTCCGACAGGGAAACTATGGCTACACCTTC | CASSFRQGNYGYTF
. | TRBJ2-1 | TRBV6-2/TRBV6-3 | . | TGTGCCAGCAGTGACGGGGCAGGGAGAAGGAATGAGCAGTTCTTC | CASSDGAGRRNEQFF
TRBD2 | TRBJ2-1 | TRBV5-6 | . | TGTGCCAGCAGCTTGGCCTTTACGGCGGGGGGGCCGTCCAATGAGCAGTTCTTC | CASSLAFTAGGPSNEQFF
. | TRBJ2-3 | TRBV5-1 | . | TGCGCCAGCAGCTTGGCTACCGTGGGGGATACGCAGTATTTT | CASSLATVGDTQYF